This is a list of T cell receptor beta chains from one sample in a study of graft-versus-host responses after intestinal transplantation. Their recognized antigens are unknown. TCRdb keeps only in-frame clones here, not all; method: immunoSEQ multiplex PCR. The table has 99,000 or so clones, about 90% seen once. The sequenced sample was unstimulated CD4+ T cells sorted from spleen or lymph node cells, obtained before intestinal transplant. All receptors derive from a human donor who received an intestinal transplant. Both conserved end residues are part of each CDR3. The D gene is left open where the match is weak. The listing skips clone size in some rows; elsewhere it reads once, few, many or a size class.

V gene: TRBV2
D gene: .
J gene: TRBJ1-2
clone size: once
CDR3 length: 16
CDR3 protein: CASSEGTLTGKGGYTF
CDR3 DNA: TGTGCCAGCAGTGAAGGTACCTTAACAGGGAAAGGAGGCTACACCTTC

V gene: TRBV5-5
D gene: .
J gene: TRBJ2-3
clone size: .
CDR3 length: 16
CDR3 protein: CASSFPTGRTTDTQYF
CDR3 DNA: TGTGCCAGCAGCTTCCCAACAGGGAGAACCACAGATACGCAGTATTTT

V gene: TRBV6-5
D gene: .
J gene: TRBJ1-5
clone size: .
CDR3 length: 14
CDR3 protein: CASSEHLSNQPQHF
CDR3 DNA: TGTGCCAGCAGTGAACACCTTAGCAATCAGCCCCAGCATTTT

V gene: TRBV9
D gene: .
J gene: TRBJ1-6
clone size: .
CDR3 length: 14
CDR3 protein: CASSPRGGLSPLHF
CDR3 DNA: TGTGCCAGCAGCCCCCGAGGGGGGCTTTCACCCCTCCACTTT

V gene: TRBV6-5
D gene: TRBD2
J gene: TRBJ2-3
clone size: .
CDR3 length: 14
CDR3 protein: CASSPGLVGDTQYF
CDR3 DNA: TGTGCCAGCAGCCCCGGACTAGTCGGAGATACGCAGTATTTT

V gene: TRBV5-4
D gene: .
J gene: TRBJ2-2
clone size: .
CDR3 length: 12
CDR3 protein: CASSLGYGELFF
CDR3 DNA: TGTGCCAGCAGCTTGGGGTACGGGGAGCTGTTTTTT

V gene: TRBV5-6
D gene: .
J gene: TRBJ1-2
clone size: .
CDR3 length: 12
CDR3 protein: CASSLDSGGYTF
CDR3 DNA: TGTGCCAGCAGCTTGGATAGCGGTGGCTACACCTTC

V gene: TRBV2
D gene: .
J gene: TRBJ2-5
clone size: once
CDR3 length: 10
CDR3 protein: CATGQETQYF
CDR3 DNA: TGTGCCACAGGGCAAGAGACCCAGTACTTC

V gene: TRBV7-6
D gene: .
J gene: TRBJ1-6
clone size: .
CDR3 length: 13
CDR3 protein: CASSLGANSPLHF
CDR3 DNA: TGTGCCAGCAGCTTAGGGGCAAATTCACCCCTCCACTTT

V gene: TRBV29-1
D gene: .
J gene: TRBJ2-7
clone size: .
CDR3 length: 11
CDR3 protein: CSVEVRQGLYF
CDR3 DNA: TGCAGCGTTGAAGTCCGACAGGGACTGTACTTC

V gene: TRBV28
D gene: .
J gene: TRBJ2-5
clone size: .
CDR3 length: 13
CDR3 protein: CASSSGGMETQYF
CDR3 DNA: TGTGCCAGCAGCTCCGGGGGAATGGAGACCCAGTACTTC

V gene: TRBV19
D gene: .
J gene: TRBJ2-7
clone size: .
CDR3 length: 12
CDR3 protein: CASSIGGSEQYF
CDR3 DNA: TGTGCCAGTAGTATCGGTGGCTCCGAGCAGTACTTC

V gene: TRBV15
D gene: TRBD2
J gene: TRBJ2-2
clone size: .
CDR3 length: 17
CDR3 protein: CATSRDLGLAGAGELFF
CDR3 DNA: TGTGCCACCAGCAGAGATCTCGGACTAGCGGGGGCCGGGGAGCTGTTTTTT

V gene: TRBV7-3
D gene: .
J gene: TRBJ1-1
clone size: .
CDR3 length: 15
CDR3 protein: CASSTYGAGNTEAFF
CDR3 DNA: TGTGCCAGCAGCACTTACGGGGCAGGAAACACTGAAGCTTTCTTT

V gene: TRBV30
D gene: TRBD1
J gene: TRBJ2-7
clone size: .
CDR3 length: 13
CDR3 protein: CAWRRTGHYEQYF
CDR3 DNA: TGTGCCTGGAGAAGGACAGGGCACTACGAGCAGTACTTC

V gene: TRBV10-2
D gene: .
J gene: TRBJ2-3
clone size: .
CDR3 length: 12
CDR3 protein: CASSGGTDTQYF
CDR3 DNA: TGCGCCAGCAGTGGTGGCACAGATACGCAGTATTTT

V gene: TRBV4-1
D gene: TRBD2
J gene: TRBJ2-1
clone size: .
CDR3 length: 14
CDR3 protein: CASSRLAGGNEQFF
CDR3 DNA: TGCGCCAGCAGCCGACTAGCAGGAGGGAATGAGCAGTTCTTC